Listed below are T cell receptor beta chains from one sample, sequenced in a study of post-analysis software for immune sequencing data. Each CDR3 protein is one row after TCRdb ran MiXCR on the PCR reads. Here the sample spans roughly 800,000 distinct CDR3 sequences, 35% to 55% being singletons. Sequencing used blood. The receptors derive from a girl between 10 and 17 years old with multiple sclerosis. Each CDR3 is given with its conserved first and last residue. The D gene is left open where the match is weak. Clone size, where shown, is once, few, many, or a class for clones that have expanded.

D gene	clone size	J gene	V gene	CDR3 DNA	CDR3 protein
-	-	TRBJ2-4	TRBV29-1	TGCAGCGTTGGTTGGGTGACTGGTCTAGCCAAAAACATTCAGTACTTC	CSVGWVTGLAKNIQYF
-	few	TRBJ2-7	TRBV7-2	TGTGCCAGCAGCCCTCGACAAGCCTACGAGCAGTACTTC	CASSPRQAYEQYF
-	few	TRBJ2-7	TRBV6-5	TGTGCCAGCAGTTCACTAGGGGGCGAGCAGTACTTC	CASSSLGGEQYF
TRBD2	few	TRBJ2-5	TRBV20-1	TGCAGTGCTAGAGAGAGTAGACTAGCGGGAGTAGAGACCCAGTACTTC	CSARESRLAGVETQYF
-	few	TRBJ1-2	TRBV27	TGTGCCAGCAGGGTTTCAGGGGACTATGGCTACACCTTC	CASRVSGDYGYTF
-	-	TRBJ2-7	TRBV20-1	TGCAGTGCTAGCGAGTGGGACGGAGCCTACGAGCAGTACTTC	CSASEWDGAYEQYF
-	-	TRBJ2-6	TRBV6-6	TGTGCCAGCAGTCCGCAGCTTCTAGACTCTGGGGCCAACGTCCTGACTTTC	CASSPQLLDSGANVLTF
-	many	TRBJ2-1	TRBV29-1	TGCAGCGTTCGAGTCGACCTAAATGAGCAGTTCTTC	CSVRVDLNEQFF
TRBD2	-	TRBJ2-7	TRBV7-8	TGTGCCAGCAGCTTAGGCCTTGAACTAGCGGGATACAATGAGCAGTACTTC	CASSLGLELAGYNEQYF
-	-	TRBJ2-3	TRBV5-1	TGCGCCAGCAGCCTGAGCCAGTCCACAGATACGCAGTATTTT	CASSLSQSTDTQYF
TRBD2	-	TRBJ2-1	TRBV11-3	TGTGCCAGCAGCGAACGACTAGCGGGGCTCAATGAGCAGTTCTTC	CASSERLAGLNEQFF
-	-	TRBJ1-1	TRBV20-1	TGCAGTGAAGCAGGAACGGCTGAAGCTTTCTTT	CSEAGTAEAFF
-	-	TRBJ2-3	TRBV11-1	TGTGCCAGCAGCGCGAAGGGACAGGGGCTAGCGGGACGAGTTCAGCCAGATACGCAGTATTTT	CASSAKGQGLAGRVQPDTQYF
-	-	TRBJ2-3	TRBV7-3	TGTGCCAGCAGCCCCCAGGTCCCAGATACGCAGTATTTT	CASSPQVPDTQYF
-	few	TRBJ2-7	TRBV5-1	TGCGCCAGCAGCTTGGACGGGGCTAGGCCGGGACCCTCCTACGAGCAGTACTTC	CASSLDGARPGPSYEQYF
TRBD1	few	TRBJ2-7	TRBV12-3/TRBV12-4	TGTGCCAGCAGGGGGGACAGGGGGTCCTACGAGCAGTACTTC	CASRGDRGSYEQYF
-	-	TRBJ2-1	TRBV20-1	TGCAGTGCGCCCCCCGACAGCGGCAGGGCCGATTACAATGAGCAGTTCTTC	CSAPPDSGRADYNEQFF
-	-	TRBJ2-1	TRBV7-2	TGTGCCAGCAGCTTAGCGCTAGGTCTAGCACCTAATGAGCAGTTCTTC	CASSLALGLAPNEQFF
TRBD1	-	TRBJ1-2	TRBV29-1	TGCAGCGTTGGGGATAACAGGGGGTACTATGGCTACACCTTC	CSVGDNRGYYGYTF
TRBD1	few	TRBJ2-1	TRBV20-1	TGCAGTGCTAGTCCAGGGGGCTACAATGAGCAGTTCTTC	CSASPGGYNEQFF
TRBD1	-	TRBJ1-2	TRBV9	TGTGCCAGCAGCGTGGCCGGGACAGGGATGGGCGCATTGGGGTATGGCTACACCTTC	CASSVAGTGMGALGYGYTF
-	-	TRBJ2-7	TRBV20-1	TGCAGTGCTATCCCTAGCGTACGAAGCTCCTACAATGAGCAGTACTTC	CSAIPSVRSSYNEQYF
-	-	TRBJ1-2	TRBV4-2	TGTGCCAGCACCGACGCTACGACCGCTACGAGGGGCTACACCTTC	CASTDATTATRGYTF
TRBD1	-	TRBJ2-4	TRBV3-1	TGTGCCAGCAGCCAAGATCGCGGGCCAGGGGGTTACATTCAGTACTTC	CASSQDRGPGGYIQYF
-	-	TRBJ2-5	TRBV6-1	TGTGCCAGCAGTGCAGGGACAGGCGGGGGGCAAGAGACCCAGTACTTC	CASSAGTGGGQETQYF
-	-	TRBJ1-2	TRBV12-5	TGTGCTAGTGGTTTGTTCCCCATCTATGGCTACACCTTC	CASGLFPIYGYTF
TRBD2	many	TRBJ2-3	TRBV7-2	TGTGCCAGCAGCTTAGAGCTCCCGGGAGGGCCGGGAGATACGCAGTATTTT	CASSLELPGGPGDTQYF
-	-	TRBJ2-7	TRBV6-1	TGTGCCAGCAGTGAGCCAGGGGTAGGGAACGAGCAGTACTTC	CASSEPGVGNEQYF
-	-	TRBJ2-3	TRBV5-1	TGCGCCAGCAGCTCGGATTGGAGGACACCTAGCACAGATACGCAGTATTTT	CASSSDWRTPSTDTQYF
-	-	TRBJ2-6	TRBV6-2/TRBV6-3	TGTGCCAGCAGTTACTCGAAACTACGAGGCCGAGATGGGGCCAACGTCCTGACTTTC	CASSYSKLRGRDGANVLTF
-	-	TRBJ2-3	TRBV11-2	TGTGCCAGCAGAACATTCGCCCGAGGAGGCACAGATACGCAGTATTTT	CASRTFARGGTDTQYF
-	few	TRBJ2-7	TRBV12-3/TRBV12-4	TGTGCCAGCAGTACCGGGACACTATCCTACGAGCAGTACTTC	CASSTGTLSYEQYF
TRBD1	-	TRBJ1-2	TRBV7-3	TGTGCCAGCAGCTTAAACCCAGGGGACAGGGATGGCTACACCTTC	CASSLNPGDRDGYTF
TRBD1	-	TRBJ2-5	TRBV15	TGTGCCACCAGCAGCGAACAGGGGATGGGGGAGACCCAGTACTTC	CATSSEQGMGETQYF
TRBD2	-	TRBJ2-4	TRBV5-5	TGTGCCAGCAGCCCGACTAGCGGGAGGGCCCAAAACATTCAGTACTTC	CASSPTSGRAQNIQYF
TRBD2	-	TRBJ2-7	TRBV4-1	TGCGCCAGCAGCCAAGGTAGCGCAGCGGGAGACGTGCAGTACTTC	CASSQGSAAGDVQYF
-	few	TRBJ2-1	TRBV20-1	TGCAGTGCTAGAGGGGTGTTGGGGCGGGCCGAAAGAAATGAGCAGTTCTTC	CSARGVLGRAERNEQFF
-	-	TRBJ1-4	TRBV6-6	TGTGCCAGCAGCCGCCGGGAGCCAGGTGAAAAACTGTTTTTT	CASSRREPGEKLFF
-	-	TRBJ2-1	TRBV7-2	TGTGCCAGCAGCTTAGAGGGGGGGGACGATGAGCAGTTCTTC	CASSLEGGDDEQFF
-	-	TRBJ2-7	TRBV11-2	TGTGCCAGCAGCTTAAGGCGGGACTCTGACTACGAGCAGTACTTC	CASSLRRDSDYEQYF
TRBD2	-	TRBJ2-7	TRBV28	TGTGCCAGCAGCATTTTCCGGGAGGGTTACGAGCAGTACTTC	CASSIFREGYEQYF
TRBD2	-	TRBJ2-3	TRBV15	TGTGCCACCAGCAGAGATCGTCGGACTAGCGGGAGGACAGATACGCAGTATTTT	CATSRDRRTSGRTDTQYF
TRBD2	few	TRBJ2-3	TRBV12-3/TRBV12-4	TGTGCCAGCACCCCAGCGGGAGTGGGAGATACGCAGTATTTT	CASTPAGVGDTQYF
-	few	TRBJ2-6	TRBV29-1	TGCAGCGTTGAGGCCTCTGGGGCCAACGTCCGGACTTTC	CSVEASGANVRTF
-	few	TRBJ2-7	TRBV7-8	TGTGCCAGCAGATCAGGCAGGGACCCTACCTACGAGCAGTACTTC	CASRSGRDPTYEQYF
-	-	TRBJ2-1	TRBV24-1	TGTGCCACCAGTTCTTACTCCTACAATGAGCAGTTCTTC	CATSSYSYNEQFF
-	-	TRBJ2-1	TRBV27	TGTGCCAGCAGTTTTATTAAGGGATACAATGAGCAGTTCTTC	CASSFIKGYNEQFF
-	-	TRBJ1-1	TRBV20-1	TGCAGTGCTAGAGCGTCAGGGGCGTATAAAGCTTTCTTT	CSARASGAYKAFF
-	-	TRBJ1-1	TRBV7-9	TGTGCCAGCAGCACAGACCCGGACACTGAAGCTTTCTTT	CASSTDPDTEAFF
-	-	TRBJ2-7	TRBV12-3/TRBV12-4	TGTGCCAGCAGCGGGGGCTCCTCCTCCTACGAGCAGTACTTC	CASSGGSSSYEQYF
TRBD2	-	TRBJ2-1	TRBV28	TGTGCCAGCAGGGCCGAGGGACTAGCGGGAGTTGGGGACAATGAGCAGTTCTTC	CASRAEGLAGVGDNEQFF
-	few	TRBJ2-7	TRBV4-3	TGCGCCAGCAGCCAAGAGAGATCCCGAACCTACGAGCAGTACTTC	CASSQERSRTYEQYF
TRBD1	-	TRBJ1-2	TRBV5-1	TGCGCCAGCGGGGATCCAGGGGGCAACTATGGCTACACCTTC	CASGDPGGNYGYTF
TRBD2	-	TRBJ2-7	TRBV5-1	TGCGCCAGCAGCCTCCAACTAGCGGGATCGTCCTACGAGCAGTACTTC	CASSLQLAGSSYEQYF
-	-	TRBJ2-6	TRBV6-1	TGTGCCAGCAGAAGGGGGTTAGGCACCTCTGGGGCCAATGTCCTGACTTTC	CASRRGLGTSGANVLTF
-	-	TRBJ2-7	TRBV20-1	TGCAGTGCTGGAGATATTGGGGGGTCCTTACCCTACGAGCAGTACTTC	CSAGDIGGSLPYEQYF
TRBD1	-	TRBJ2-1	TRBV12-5	TGTGCTAGTGGTCGGACAGGGGCCTCCTACAATGAGCAGTTCTTC	CASGRTGASYNEQFF
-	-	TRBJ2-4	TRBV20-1	TGCAGTGCTCCCACTAGCGCCAAAAACATTCAGTACTTC	CSAPTSAKNIQYF
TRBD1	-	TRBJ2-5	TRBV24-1	TGTGCCACCAGTGTGGGGGTAGGGGGCATCGGGGAGACCCAGTACTTC	CATSVGVGGIGETQYF